This T cell receptor beta chain was identified during a study of cytomegalovirus exposure and HLA in healthy donors. The CDR3 consists of 14 residues. CDR1 and CDR2 (germline): MNHNY, SVGAGI (reference sequence). The PCR contained 60 Vbeta and 13 Jbeta primers. Assay used: immunoSEQ multiplex PCR; TCRdb lists only in-frame clones, some missing. The sample has 140,000 to 150,000 clones, 79% seen once. The specimen was PBMCs. The rearrangement links TRBV6-6 to TRBJ2-5; D is tentatively TRBD1 or TRBD2 (5 bases each). The J call may be wrong; the DNA end is better matched by TRBJ2-7. The TCR was taken from a woman in her 40s in good health and CMV-seropositive. The CDR3 region is CASRQGSGGYEQYF. CDR3 in DNA: TGTGCCAGCAGACAAGGATCTGGGGGCTACGAGCAGTACTTC.